The sequence of this T cell receptor beta chain was determined in a study of T cell responses to AZD1222 COVID-19 vaccine. Germline CDR1 reads LNHDA; CDR2 reads SQIVND (reference sequence). The CDR3 spans 13 residues. V lost 3 bases to trimming and J lost 3 bases, with 9 bases between them. Clones were sequenced by immunoSEQ multiplex PCR, and TCRdb holds only the in-frame ones, with some missing. The sample shows around 110,000 clones, under 95% of them seen only once. Study-wide points: Nearly half of spike-specific TCRs reportedly target variant regions that are unmutated in the B.1.351 and B.1.1.7 variants. White British donors predominated, females outnumbered males, and clonal diversity was possibly underestimated. Regions 160-218 and 743-854 dominated among vaccine-associated CD4 TCRs spanning spike.

As regards this clone: Its specificity is not known.

The rearrangement joins TRBV19 to TRBJ2-7; a possible D gene is TRBD1 (5 bases). Sequences were derived from peripheral blood, sampled on day 0 of AZD1222 vaccination. This clonotype originated in an adult in good health. The CDR3 here is CASSMGPYYEQYF. Here the CDR3 DNA reads TGTGCCAGTAGTATGGGGCCTTACTACGAGCAGTACTTC.